The 7 T cell receptor beta chains below come from one sample, sequenced in a study of T cell responses to AZD1222 COVID-19 vaccine. The data were produced by immunoSEQ multiplex PCR, yet TCRdb's version contains in-frame clones alone and is incomplete. The data hold under 150,000 clones, with around nine tenths observed a single time. Source: peripheral blood, taken 28 days after the second AZD1222 dose. The receptor source for this set is an adult who received the AZD1222 COVID-19 vaccine.

The J gene is TRBJ2-3, the V gene TRBV13; 7 bases align to TRBD2. Germline loops: CDR1 PRHDT, CDR2 FYEKMQ (reference sequence). The CDR3 has 18 amino acids. Unmatched junction bases numbered 15, after V lost 0 bases and J lost 6 bases. The CDR3 region is CASSLGGGAGVFEDTQYF. The CDR3 coding sequence is TGTGCCAGCAGCTTAGGAGGTGGGGCGGGAGTCTTTGAGGATACGCAGTATTTT. Full variable domain (outside the CDR3, taken from reference TRBV13 and TRBJ2-3): AAGVIQSPRHLIKEKRETATLKCYPIPRHDTVYWYQQGPGQDPQFLISFYEKMQSDKGSIPDRFSAQQFSDYHSELNMSSLELGDSALYFCASSLGGGAGVFEDTQYFGPGTRLTVL.

Here the CDR3 reads CASSLTDGTGGGYTF. The CDR3, as DNA: TGTGCCAGCAGCTTAACGGACGGGACAGGGGGCGGCTACACCTTC. The V and J genes are TRBV7-3 and TRBJ1-2; 12 bases fit TRBD1. The CDR3 covers 15 residues. V lost 0 bases and J lost 8; bases outside the gene matches: 4. Germline assignment: CDR1 SGHTA and CDR2 FQGTGA.

This chain connects TRBV30 to TRBJ1-6, with a possible D match to TRBD1 (5 bases). The V and J ends lost 0 bases and 3 bases respectively, with 9 bases between them. This CDR3 region has 15 residues. The germline V gene has CDR1 GTSNPN and CDR2 SVGIG (reference sequence). CDR3 in DNA: TGTGCCTGGAGTGTAGGCAGGGTCTATAATTCACCCCTCCACTTT. This codes for CAWSVGRVYNSPLHF.

The chain couples TRBV11-2 to TRBJ1-2; D remains ambiguous. V was pared by 5 bases and J by 4 bases, with 11 bases between. Looked up from germline, CDR1 is SGHAT and CDR2 is FQNNGV. The CDR3 runs 13 residues. The CDR3 DNA is TGTGCCAGCAGCCTTCGCCCCTTCTATGGCTACACCTTC. It is translated as CASSLRPFYGYTF.

Here the CDR3 reads CASSQGTEKTQYF. The CDR3 bases are TGCGCCAGCAGCCAAGGGACCGAGAAGACCCAGTACTTC. The V and J genes are TRBV4-3 and TRBJ2-5, with unresolved D. CDR3 length equals 13 residues. CDR1 LGHNA and CDR2 YSLEER come from the germline V gene. V was clipped by 1 base and J by 6 bases, with 9 bases between them.

The chain joins TRBV4-3 to TRBJ1-1, with D uncertain. The germline CDR1 and CDR2 sequences are LGHNA and YSLEER. Trimming took 0 bases from V and 5 from J, leaving 7 bases between them. CDR3 length: 13 residues. The CDR3 DNA is TGCGCCAGCAGCCAAGAGGGGAGGACTGAAGCTTTCTTT. It codes for CASSQEGRTEAFF.

The genes are TRBV28 and TRBJ1-2; D remains ambiguous. Germline V gives CDR1 MDHEN, CDR2 SYDVKM. Deletions cut 3 bases from V and 2 bases from J, with 7 bases between. The CDR3 has 13 amino acids. CDR3 sequence reads: CASSLVENYGYTF. CDR3 sequence (DNA): TGTGCCAGCAGTTTGGTGGAGAACTATGGCTACACCTTC.